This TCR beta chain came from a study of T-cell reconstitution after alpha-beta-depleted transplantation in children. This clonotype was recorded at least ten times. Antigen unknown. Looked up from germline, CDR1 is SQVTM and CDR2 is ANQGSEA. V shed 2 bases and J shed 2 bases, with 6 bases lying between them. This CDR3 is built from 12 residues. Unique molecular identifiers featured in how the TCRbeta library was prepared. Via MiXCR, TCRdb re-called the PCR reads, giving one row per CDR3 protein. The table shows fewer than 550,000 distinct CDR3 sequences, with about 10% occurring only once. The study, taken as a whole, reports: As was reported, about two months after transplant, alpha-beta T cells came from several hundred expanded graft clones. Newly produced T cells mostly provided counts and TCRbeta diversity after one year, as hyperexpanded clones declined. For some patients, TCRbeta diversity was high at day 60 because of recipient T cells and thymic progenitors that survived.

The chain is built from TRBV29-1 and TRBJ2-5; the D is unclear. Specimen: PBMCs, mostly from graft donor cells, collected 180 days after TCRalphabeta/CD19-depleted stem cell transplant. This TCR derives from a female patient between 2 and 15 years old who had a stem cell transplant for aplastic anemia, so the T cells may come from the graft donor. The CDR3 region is CSVEHQQETQYF. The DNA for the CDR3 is TGCAGCGTTGAACACCAACAAGAGACCCAGTACTTC.